This entry lists 12 T cell receptor beta chains sequenced from one sample in a study of shared clonotypes between healthy human individuals. Profiled with immunoSEQ multiplex PCR; TCRdb holds only in-frame clones, not every one. In the table there are 2,500,000 or so clones, approximately 93% of which are singletons. The sequenced material came from naive CD4+ T cells from PBMCs. Noted subset: CD45RA+ positively selected. The receptors were sampled from a man aged 18 to 29 in good health. Some clones in this sample may be carry-over from other donors' samples.

This chain connects TRBV9 to TRBJ2-5; the D gene is possibly TRBD2 (5 bases). This CDR3 has 16 amino acids. V lost 0 bases to trimming and J lost 4 bases, with 16 bases between them. Germline values: CDR1 SGDLS, CDR2 YYNGEE. CDR3 DNA: TGTGCCAGCAGCGTAGGTAGTGGGAGTATAGCAGAGACCCAGTACTTC. Amino acids: CASSVGSGSIAETQYF.

In its sample, this clone was seen a few times. This chain joins TRBV7-6 and TRBJ2-2; D possibly corresponds to TRBD2 (5 bases). V dropped 4 bases and J dropped 4 bases, with 19 bases sitting between them. The length of the CDR3 is 17 residues. Looked up from germline, CDR1 is SGHVS and CDR2 is FNYEAQ. The CDR3 DNA reads TGTGCCAGCAGCTCCGTCCTAGTGCGAGGGTCCACCGGGGAGCTGTTTTTT. Translation gives CASSSVLVRGSTGELFF.

The CDR3 nucleotides read TGTGCCAGCAGCGTAGGGGAAGGGGGATACAATCAGCCCCAGCATTTT. Amino acids: CASSVGEGGYNQPQHF. V is TRBV9 and J is TRBJ1-5, with D possibly matching TRBD1 (6 bases). The CDR3 contains 16 residues. The V end was cut by 0 bases, the J end by 3 bases, with 13 bases between. CDR1 SGDLS and CDR2 YYNGEE come from the germline V gene.

V usage is TRBV19 and J usage is TRBJ2-7, with 14 bases matching TRBD2. Germline lookup yields CDR1 LNHDA and CDR2 SQIVND (reference sequence). V shed 1 base and J 3 bases; nucleotides not matched to a gene: 5. There are 17 residues in the CDR3. CDR3 sequence (DNA): TGTGCCAGTAGTATAGGGGGGACTAGCGGGAGAAACTACGAGCAGTACTTC. Translation: CASSIGGTSGRNYEQYF.

This clone appeared a single time. V and J are TRBV9 and TRBJ2-7; 9 bases are shared with TRBD2. The CDR3 runs to 17 residues. The V segment lost 3 bases and the J segment 4 bases; nucleotides outside the gene matches: 14. Germline loops: CDR1 SGDLS, CDR2 YYNGEE. CDR3 in DNA: TGTGCCAGCAGCGCGCGATCTAGCGGGAAGGGTACATACGAGCAGTACTTC. It encodes CASSARSSGKGTYEQYF.

The chain's CDR3 is CASRNTGLGANVLTF. The CDR3 DNA follows: TGTGCCAGCAGGAATACAGGGCTCGGGGCCAACGTCCTGACTTTC. J is TRBJ2-6 and V is TRBV28, with D perhaps matching TRBD1 (6 bases). The CDR3 runs 15 residues. The V gene lost 6 bases and the J gene lost 4 bases, with 13 bases spanning the gap. Germline V gene lookup returns CDR1 MDHEN and CDR2 SYDVKM.

This clone was found once. V gene TRBV28 combines with J gene TRBJ1-2; D is unclear. V was cut by 6 bases and J by 5 bases, with 13 bases left in between. The CDR3 sequence is 13 residues long. From germline, CDR1 is MDHEN and CDR2 SYDVKM. CDR3 sequence: CASSRLGNYGYTF. The CDR3 bases are TGTGCCAGCAGCCGATTAGGAAATTATGGCTACACCTTC.

This clone came up a few times. The V call is TRBV7-2, the J call TRBJ1-5; D is possibly TRBD1 (6 bases). The CDR3 extends over 16 amino acids. CDR1 and CDR2 from the germline V gene are SGHTA and FQGNSA. Trimming took 5 bases from V and 0 from J, leaving 14 bases between them. The CDR3 region is CASSAGPGVSNQPQHF. The DNA for the CDR3 is TGTGCCAGCAGCGCGGGACCAGGGGTTAGCAATCAGCCCCAGCATTTT.

This clone has only a few counts. The chain carries TRBV10-1 and TRBJ2-7, with D maybe TRBD2 (6 bases). Trimming shortened V by 4 bases and J by 5 bases, and 12 bases separated the two germline ends. The CDR3 has 13 amino acids. CDR1 and CDR2 from the germline V gene are WNHNN and SYGVQD (reference sequence). In DNA form, the CDR3 reads TGCGCCAGCAGTGCGGGACTTTCGGACGAGCAGTACTTC. Its translation is CASSAGLSDEQYF.

The chain joins TRBV6-6 to TRBJ2-1, with D unresolved. CDR1 and CDR2 from the germline V gene are MNHNY and SVGAGI (reference sequence). V was cut by 2 bases and J by 0 bases, with 11 bases left in between. The length of the CDR3 is 16 residues. In nucleotides, the CDR3 is TGTGCCAGCAGTTACAGTCGTCCAAGCTCCTACAATGAGCAGTTCTTC. Its translation: CASSYSRPSSYNEQFF.

This chain connects TRBV2 to TRBJ2-7; TRBD2 agrees at 7 bases. V shed 7 bases, J shed 3 bases, and the junction held 6 bases outside the gene matches. This CDR3 is built from 13 residues. Germline values: CDR1 SNHLY, CDR2 FYNNEI. CDR3: CASIRWEGYEQYF. The DNA of the CDR3 is TGTGCCAGCATTCGGTGGGAGGGCTACGAGCAGTACTTC.

This chain joins TRBV9 and TRBJ1-4, with a tentative D call TRBD1 (5 bases). Germline CDR1 SGDLS, CDR2 YYNGEE. The CDR3 loop spans 13 amino acids. Between the trimmed V and J ends, which lost 3 bases and 7 bases, there was a span of 10 bases. The CDR3 coding sequence is TGTGCCAGCAGCGAAGGGGATAGTGAAAAACTGTTTTTT. It codes for CASSEGDSEKLFF.